These 5 T cell receptor beta chains were all obtained from the same sample, sequenced in a study of blood T cell repertoires in COVID-19 (TCRdb year 2020). Library construction relied on the immunoSEQ multiplex PCR assay. Imported from immuneACCESS, the table was reduced by TCRdb to in-frame sequences with V and J called. These copies leave out some clones; in studies compared against another copy, an unresolved V gene accounts for under half, and the cause of the remainder is not known. This sample lists about 35,000 clones; 75% to 90% were detected once. The ten largest clones add up to about 15% of the sample. The sequencing input was peripheral blood. The source of these receptors is a woman in her 70s with acute or convalescent COVID-19.

The genes are TRBV12-3 or TRBV12-4 and TRBJ2-7; D not resolved. V lost 5 bases, J lost 0 bases, and 5 bases lay in between. The CDR3 is made up of 12 amino acids. CDR3 sequence (DNA): TGTGCCAGCAGTCTTTACTCCTACGAGCAGTACTTC. Its translation: CASSLYSYEQYF.

The rearrangement joins TRBV28 to TRBJ2-7, with TRBD1 as a possible D gene (7 bases). The length of the CDR3 is 13 residues. V gave up 4 bases and J gave up 9 bases, with 16 bases separating them. The germline CDR1 and CDR2 sequences are MDHEN and SYDVKM. CDR3 amino acids: CASSSPQGGGQYF. The CDR3 nucleotides are TGTGCCAGCAGTTCCCCTCAGGGGGGTGGGCAGTACTTC.

The chain couples TRBV6-5 to TRBJ1-3; tentatively, D is TRBD1 (5 bases). Looked up from germline, CDR1 is MNHEY and CDR2 is SVGAGI. Between the trimmed V and J ends, which lost 8 bases and 3 bases, there was a span of 14 bases. The CDR3 contains 14 residues. The DNA for the CDR3 is TGTGCCAGCGCCCCGGGGGGGGTTGGAAACACCATATATTTT. Translated, it gives CASAPGGVGNTIYF.

The chain uses TRBV5-6 and TRBJ2-3; D perhaps matches TRBD2 (6 bases). The length of the CDR3 is 12 residues. The germline V gene has CDR1 SGHDT and CDR2 YYEEEE. Trimming removed 4 bases at V and 6 bases at J, with 9 bases between. The CDR3 DNA reads as TGTGCCAGCAGCGCGCTAGCGGATACGCAGTATTTT. It translates to CASSALADTQYF.

A few counts support this clone. The genes are TRBV5-1 and TRBJ1-2; TRBD1 agrees at 10 bases. Germline V gene sequence: CDR1 SGHRS, CDR2 YFSETQ. V trimming: 4 bases; J trimming: 4 bases; junction bases outside the gene matches: 19. The CDR3 consists of 19 residues. The CDR3 spells CASSPLFGRTGGSSYGYTF. CDR3 coding DNA: TGCGCCAGCAGCCCTCTTTTCGGCCGGACAGGGGGTTCCTCCTATGGCTACACCTTC.